This TCR beta chain comes out of a study of cytomegalovirus exposure and HLA in healthy donors. PCR amplification relied on 60 Vbeta primers (plus 13 Jbeta primers). Using immunoSEQ multiplex PCR, the repertoire was profiled, and TCRdb retains in-frame clones only, with some absent. The profile shows 160,000 or so clones, roughly 79% of them singletons. Germline V gene lookup returns CDR1 SEHNR and CDR2 FQNEAQ (reference sequence). The CDR3 has 16 residues. Study-level points and caveats: When analyzed later, a missense DCLRE1C variant was found to be linked to TCR beta V- and J-gene trimming.

In regard to this clone: The antigen is not known. One end of the junction does not line up with germline, which may come from a read error.

The sequenced sample consisted of PBMCs. The chain carries TRBV7-9 and TRBJ2-7; tentative D call: TRBD1 (6 bases). This receptor was identified in a middle-aged woman in good health and CMV-seropositive. The chain's CDR3 is CSSSLGWTAVPYEQYF. CDR3 DNA: TGTTCCAGCAGCTTAGGGTGGACAGCGGTTCCCTACGAGCAGTACTTC.